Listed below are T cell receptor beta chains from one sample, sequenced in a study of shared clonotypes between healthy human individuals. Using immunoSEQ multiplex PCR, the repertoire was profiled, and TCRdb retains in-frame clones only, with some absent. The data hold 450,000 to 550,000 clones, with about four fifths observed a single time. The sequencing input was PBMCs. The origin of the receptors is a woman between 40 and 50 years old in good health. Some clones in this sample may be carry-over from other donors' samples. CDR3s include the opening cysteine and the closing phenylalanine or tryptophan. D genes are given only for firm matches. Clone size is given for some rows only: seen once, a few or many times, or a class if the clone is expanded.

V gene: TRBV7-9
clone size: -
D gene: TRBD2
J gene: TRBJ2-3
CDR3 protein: CASSRTSGSASTDTQYF
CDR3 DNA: TGTGCCAGCAGCCGGACTAGCGGGAGCGCTAGCACAGATACGCAGTATTTT

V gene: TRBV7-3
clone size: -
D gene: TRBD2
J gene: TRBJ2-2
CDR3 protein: CASSLTAGGPLLAGELFF
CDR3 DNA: TGTGCCAGCAGCTTAACGGCGGGAGGGCCTCTGTTGGCGGGGGAGCTGTTTTTT

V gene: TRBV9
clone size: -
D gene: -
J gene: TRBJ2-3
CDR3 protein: CASSVGVGTDTQYF
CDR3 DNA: TGTGCCAGCAGCGTAGGGGTAGGCACAGATACGCAGTATTTT

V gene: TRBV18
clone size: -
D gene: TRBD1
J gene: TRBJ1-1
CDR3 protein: CASSPRRDWEQGGNTEAFF
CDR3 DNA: TGTGCCAGCTCACCACGGAGGGACTGGGAACAGGGGGGGAACACTGAAGCTTTCTTT

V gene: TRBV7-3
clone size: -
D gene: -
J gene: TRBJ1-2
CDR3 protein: CASSLTTGSIPYTF
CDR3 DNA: TGTGCCAGCAGCTTAACCACGGGATCCATACCCTACACCTTC

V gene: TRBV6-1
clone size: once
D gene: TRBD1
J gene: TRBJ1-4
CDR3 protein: CASSVTGVEEKLFF
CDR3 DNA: TGTGCCAGCAGTGTAACAGGGGTAGAGGAAAAACTGTTTTTT

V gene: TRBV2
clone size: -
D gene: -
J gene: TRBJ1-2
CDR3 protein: CATRNYGYTF
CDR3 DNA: TGTGCCACCAGGAACTATGGCTACACCTTC

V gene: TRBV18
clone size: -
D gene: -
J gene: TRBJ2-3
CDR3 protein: CASSPLDTPDTQYF
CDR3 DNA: TGTGCCAGCTCACCACTGGACACCCCAGATACGCAGTATTTT

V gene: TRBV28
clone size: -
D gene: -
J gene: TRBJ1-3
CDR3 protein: CASRLGGGSGNTIYF
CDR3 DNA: TGTGCCAGCAGATTAGGGGGAGGATCTGGAAACACCATATATTTT

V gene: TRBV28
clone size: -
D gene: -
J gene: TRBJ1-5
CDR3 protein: CASSAHRDNQPQHF
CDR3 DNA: TGTGCCAGCAGTGCCCACAGAGACAATCAGCCCCAGCATTTT

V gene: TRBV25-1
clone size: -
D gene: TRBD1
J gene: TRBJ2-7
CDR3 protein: CASRDATGGYEQYF
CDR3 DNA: TGTGCCAGTCGAGACGCGACAGGGGGCTACGAGCAGTACTTC

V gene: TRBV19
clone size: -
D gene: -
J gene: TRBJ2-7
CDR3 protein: CASSNRDISYEQYF
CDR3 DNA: TGTGCCAGTAGTAACCGGGACATATCCTACGAGCAGTACTTC

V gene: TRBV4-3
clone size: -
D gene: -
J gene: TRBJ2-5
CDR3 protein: CASSQAIAETQYF
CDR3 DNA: TGCGCCAGCAGCCAAGCGATAGCAGAGACCCAGTACTTC

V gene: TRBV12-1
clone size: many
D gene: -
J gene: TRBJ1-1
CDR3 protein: CASSFMDSHTEAFF
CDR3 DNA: TGTGCCAGCAGCTTTATGGACAGCCACACTGAAGCTTTCTTT

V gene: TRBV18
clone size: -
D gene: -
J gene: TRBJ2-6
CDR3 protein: CASSPGLGSAGANVLTF
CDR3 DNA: TGTGCCAGCTCACCAGGGCTGGGATCGGCTGGGGCCAACGTCCTGACTTTC

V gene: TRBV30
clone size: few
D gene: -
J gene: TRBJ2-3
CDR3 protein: CAWSVSRGLGSDTQYF
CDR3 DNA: TGTGCCTGGAGTGTATCCCGAGGGTTGGGTTCAGATACGCAGTATTTT

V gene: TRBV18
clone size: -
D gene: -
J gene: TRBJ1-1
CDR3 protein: CASSPRGETEAFF
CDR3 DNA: TGTGCCAGCTCACCACGAGGGGAGACTGAAGCTTTCTTT

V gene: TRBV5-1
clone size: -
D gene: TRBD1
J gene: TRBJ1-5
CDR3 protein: CASSQGDSRGSQPQHF
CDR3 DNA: TGCGCCAGCAGCCAAGGGGACAGCCGGGGGAGTCAGCCCCAGCATTTT

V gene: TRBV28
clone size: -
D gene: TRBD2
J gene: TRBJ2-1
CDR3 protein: CASYPSEGGRMDEQFF
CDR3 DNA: TGTGCCAGTTACCCTAGTGAAGGCGGGAGGATGGATGAGCAGTTCTTC

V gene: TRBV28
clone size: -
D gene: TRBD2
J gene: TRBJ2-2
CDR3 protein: CASSNLGLAGETGELFF
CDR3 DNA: TGTGCCAGCAGTAACCTGGGACTAGCGGGAGAAACCGGGGAGCTGTTTTTT

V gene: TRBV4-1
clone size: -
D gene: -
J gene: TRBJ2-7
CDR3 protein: CASSQDIAASQYEQYF
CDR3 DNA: TGCGCCAGCAGCCAAGACATTGCGGCCAGTCAATACGAGCAGTACTTC

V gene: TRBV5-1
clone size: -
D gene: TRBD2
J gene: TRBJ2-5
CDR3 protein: CASSLIAGAETQYF
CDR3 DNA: TGCGCCAGCAGCTTGATTGCGGGAGCAGAGACCCAGTACTTC

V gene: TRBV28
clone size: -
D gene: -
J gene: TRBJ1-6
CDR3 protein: CASSPVRLYSPLHF
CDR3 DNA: TGTGCCAGCAGCCCAGTTCGGTTGTATTCACCCCTCCACTTT

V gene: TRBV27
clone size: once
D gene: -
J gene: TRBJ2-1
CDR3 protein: CASSRWGTFEQFF
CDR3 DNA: TGTGCCAGCAGTCGGTGGGGGACCTTCGAGCAGTTCTTC

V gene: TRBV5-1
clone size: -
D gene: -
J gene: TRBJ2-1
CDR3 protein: CASSLEPVNNEQFF
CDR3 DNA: TGCGCCAGCAGCTTGGAGCCTGTTAACAATGAGCAGTTCTTC

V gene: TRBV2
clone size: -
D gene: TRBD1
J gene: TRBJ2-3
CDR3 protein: CASRSTGTGADTQYF
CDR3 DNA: TGTGCCAGCAGGTCGACAGGGACCGGGGCAGATACGCAGTATTTT

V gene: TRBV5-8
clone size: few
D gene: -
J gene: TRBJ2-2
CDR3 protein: CASSFAGINTGELFF
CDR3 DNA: TGTGCCAGCAGCTTTGCCGGGATAAACACCGGGGAGCTGTTTTTT

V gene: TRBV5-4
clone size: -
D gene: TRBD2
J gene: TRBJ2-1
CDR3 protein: CASSLALAGGNEQFF
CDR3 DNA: TGTGCCAGCAGCTTGGCCCTAGCGGGAGGGAATGAGCAGTTCTTC

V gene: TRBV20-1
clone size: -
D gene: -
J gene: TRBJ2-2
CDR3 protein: CSASARGELFF
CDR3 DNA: TGCAGTGCTTCTGCGAGGGGGGAGCTGTTTTTT

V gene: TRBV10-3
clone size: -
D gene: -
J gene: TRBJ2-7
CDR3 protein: CAISEGGHTYEQYF
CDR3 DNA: TGTGCCATCAGTGAAGGGGGGCATACCTACGAGCAGTACTTC

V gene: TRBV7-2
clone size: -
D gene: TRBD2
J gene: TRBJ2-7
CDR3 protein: CASSPEGRGGPGEQYF
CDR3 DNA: TGTGCCAGCAGCCCCGAGGGGAGGGGAGGGCCGGGCGAGCAGTACTTC

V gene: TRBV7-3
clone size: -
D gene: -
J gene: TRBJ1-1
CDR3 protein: CASSLIGQNTEAFF
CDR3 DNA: TGTGCCAGCAGCTTAATAGGACAGAACACTGAAGCTTTCTTT

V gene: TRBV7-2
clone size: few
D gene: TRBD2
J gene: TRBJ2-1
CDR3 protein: CASSFRTSGHNEQFF
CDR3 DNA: TGTGCCAGCAGCTTCAGAACTAGCGGACACAATGAGCAGTTCTTC

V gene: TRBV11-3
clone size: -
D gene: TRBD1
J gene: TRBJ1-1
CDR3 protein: CASSLGGQGASEAFF
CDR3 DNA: TGTGCCAGCAGCTTAGGGGGACAGGGGGCATCTGAAGCTTTCTTT

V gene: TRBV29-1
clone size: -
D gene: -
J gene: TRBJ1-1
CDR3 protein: CSVGVGTEAFF
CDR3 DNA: TGCAGCGTAGGCGTCGGCACTGAAGCTTTCTTT

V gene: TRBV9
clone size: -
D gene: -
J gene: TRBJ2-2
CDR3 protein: CASSVAPTPNTGELFF
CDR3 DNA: TGTGCCAGCAGCGTAGCGCCCACGCCTAACACCGGGGAGCTGTTTTTT

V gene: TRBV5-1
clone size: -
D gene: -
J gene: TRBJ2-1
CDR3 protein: CASSLGGPSTEEQFF
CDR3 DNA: TGCGCCAGCAGCTTGGGGGGCCCTTCTACTGAGGAGCAGTTCTTC

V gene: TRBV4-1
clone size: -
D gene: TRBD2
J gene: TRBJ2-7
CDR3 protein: CASSLPGTTTYEQYF
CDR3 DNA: TGCGCCAGCAGCCTCCCCGGGACTACCACCTACGAGCAGTACTTC

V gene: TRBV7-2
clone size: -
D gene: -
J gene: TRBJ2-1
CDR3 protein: CASSLAGQRGQFF
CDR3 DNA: TGTGCCAGCAGCTTAGCTGGACAGCGCGGGCAGTTCTTC

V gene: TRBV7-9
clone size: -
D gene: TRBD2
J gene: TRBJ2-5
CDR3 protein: CASSLRASGRAGETQYF
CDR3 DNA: TGTGCCAGCAGCTTACGGGCTAGCGGGAGGGCCGGGGAGACCCAGTACTTC

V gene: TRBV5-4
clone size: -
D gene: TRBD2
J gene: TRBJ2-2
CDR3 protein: CASRLAGGPGTGELFF
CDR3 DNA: TGTGCCAGCAGGCTAGCGGGAGGGCCGGGCACCGGGGAGCTGTTTTTT

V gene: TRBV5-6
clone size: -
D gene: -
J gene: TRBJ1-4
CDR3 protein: CASSSNRANNEKLFF
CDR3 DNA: TGTGCCAGCAGCTCCAACAGGGCCAATAATGAAAAACTGTTTTTT

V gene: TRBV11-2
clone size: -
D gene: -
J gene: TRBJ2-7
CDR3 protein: CASSPLTGAYEQYF
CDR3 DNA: TGTGCCAGCAGCCCCCTCACTGGAGCCTACGAGCAGTACTTC